These 26 T cell receptor beta chains came from one sample sequenced in a study of cytomegalovirus exposure and HLA in healthy donors. 60 Vbeta and 13 Jbeta primers were used in PCR. Profiled with immunoSEQ multiplex PCR; TCRdb holds only in-frame clones, not every one. This sample has 200,000 to 250,000 clones, with 55% to 75% found just once. The sample taken for sequencing was PBMCs. These receptors originate from a man aged 40-49 years in good health and CMV-seropositive.

The rearrangement uses TRBV7-2 and TRBJ1-4; 9 nucleotides match TRBD1. The germline V gene encodes CDR1 SGHTA and CDR2 FQGNSA. The trim removed 5 bases at V and 0 bases at J, leaving 1 base unmatched. This CDR3 is built from 15 residues. The CDR3 coding sequence is TGTGCCAGCAGCGACAGGGGGGCAACTAATGAAAAACTGTTTTTT. This encodes CASSDRGATNEKLFF.

This clone was seen only once. V and J are TRBV2 and TRBJ2-4; 12 positions agree with TRBD2. V shed 6 bases, J shed 3 bases, and the junction held 15 bases outside the gene matches. Per the germline V gene, CDR1 is SNHLY and CDR2 is FYNNEI. CDR3 length: 19 residues. CDR3 coding DNA: TGTGCCAGCAGCTCCAACCTAGCGGGGGGGACCTACGGCAAAAACATTCAGTACTTC. This gives the protein CASSSNLAGGTYGKNIQYF.

This clone was found a few times. J is TRBJ2-7 and V is TRBV27; TRBD1 is a possible D gene (7 bases). Per the germline V gene, CDR1 is MNHEY and CDR2 is SMNVEV (reference sequence). The CDR3 covers 14 residues. V lost 6 bases and J lost 3, with 15 bases in between. Written as DNA, the CDR3 is TGTGCCAGCAGGGAGGGGGCAGCAGTCTACGAGCAGTACTTC. It yields the protein CASREGAAVYEQYF.

This chain links TRBV5-1 with TRBJ2-3; D gene unclear. With 4 bases removed from V and 0 bases from J, the gap between germline ends came to 12 bases. CDR1 and CDR2 (germline): SGHRS, YFSETQ. This CDR3 spans 15 amino acids. CDR3 residues: CASSQTPSSTDTQYF. In DNA form, the CDR3 reads TGCGCCAGCAGCCAGACACCGTCTAGCACAGATACGCAGTATTTT.

This clone was counted only a few times. The chain links TRBV6-6 to TRBJ1-2; D uncertain. The CDR3 spans 14 residues. Germline values: CDR1 MNHNY, CDR2 SVGAGI (reference sequence). The V end was cut by 3 bases, the J end by 4 bases, with 12 bases between. The CDR3 here is CASSYRESLYGYTF. CDR3 coding DNA: TGTGCCAGCAGTTATAGGGAGAGTCTCTATGGCTACACCTTC.

Concerning this clone: A read error may account for a junction end that differs from germline. The same CDR3 arises from other DNA sequences in this sample as well. The V gene is TRBV15, the J gene TRBJ2-7; TRBD2 aligns across 7 bases. This CDR3 spans 16 amino acids. Germline CDR1 LNHNV, CDR2 YYDKDF (reference sequence). This chain's CDR3 is CATSRDPGGGSYEQYF. Written as DNA, the CDR3 is TGCGCCACCAGCAGAGATCCGGGGGGTGGATCCTACGAGCAGTACTTC.

The gene calls are TRBV9 and TRBJ1-3; TRBD1 matches 7 bases. The CDR3 sequence is 16 residues long. CDR1 SGDLS and CDR2 YYNGEE come from the germline V gene. Trimming removed 3 bases from V and 3 bases from J; junction bases left unmatched: 9. The chain's CDR3 is CASSGKYTGDGNTIYF. The CDR3 DNA follows: TGTGCCAGCAGCGGAAAATATACAGGGGATGGAAACACCATATATTTT. Full variable domain (outside the CDR3, taken from reference TRBV9 and TRBJ1-3): DSGVTQTPKHLITATGQRVTLRCSPRSGDLSVYWYQQSLDQGLQFLIQYYNGEERAKGNILERFSAQQFPDLHSELNLSSLELGDSALYFCASSGKYTGDGNTIYFGEGSWLTVV.

V and J are TRBV22-1 and TRBJ2-7; TRBD1, the D gene given by the table, was not confirmed from the DNA. TRBV22-1 constitutes a pseudogene. The CDR3 covers 16 residues. For the CDR3, the DNA is TGTCCTGGGCGGGGACAGGGGGCTAGCGGTCCCTACGAGCAGTACTTC. It codes for CPGRGQGASGPYEQYF.

This chain joins TRBV7-2 and TRBJ2-5; possible D gene TRBD2, 6 bases. The CDR3 is 14 residues long. V lost 3 bases to trimming and J lost 5 bases, with 13 bases between them. From germline, CDR1 is SGHTA and CDR2 FQGNSA. For the CDR3, the DNA is TGTGCCAGCAGCTTTATTGTCCGGGGGGAGACCCAGTACTTC. Protein: CASSFIVRGETQYF.

Only one count was recorded for this clone. This chain links TRBV6-1 with TRBJ1-6, with a weak D call TRBD1 (5 bases). V was shortened by 7 bases and J by 0 bases, with 10 bases between the two germline ends. The CDR3 is made up of 15 amino acids. Germline loops: CDR1 MNHNS, CDR2 SASEGT. For the CDR3, the DNA is TGTGCCAGCATTACCGGGGGCTCCTATAATTCACCCCTCCACTTT. This codes for CASITGGSYNSPLHF.

The chain's CDR3 is CASSLGGRAETQYF. CDR3 in DNA: TGTGCCAGCAGCTTGGGCGGGCGGGCGGAGACCCAGTACTTC. The chain has TRBV5-4 and TRBJ2-5, with D possibly TRBD2 on 5 matching bases. The germline CDR1 and CDR2 sequences are SGHNT and YYREEE (reference sequence). CDR3 length: 14 residues. The ends were cut back, 0 bases at V and 5 bases at J, with 11 bases in the middle.

The rearrangement links TRBV5-1 to TRBJ2-3, with a tentative D call TRBD1 (5 bases). V lost 0 bases and J 10 bases, leaving 15 bases between the germline ends. Germline V CDR1 and CDR2: SGHRS, YFSETQ. This CDR3 has 14 residues. The CDR3 sequence: CASSLDRQLGAQYF. In DNA form, the CDR3 reads TGCGCCAGCAGCTTGGACAGGCAGCTTGGGGCGCAGTATTTT.

The chain uses TRBV7-9 and TRBJ2-5; D ambiguous. V was shortened by 1 base and J by 2 bases, with 5 bases between the two germline ends. The germline gives CDR1 SEHNR, CDR2 FQNEAQ (reference sequence). The CDR3 has 13 amino acids. In DNA form, the CDR3 reads TGTGCCAGCAGCTTAGGCCAGCAAGAGACCCAGTACTTC. This sequence encodes CASSLGQQETQYF.

The chain couples TRBV7-3 to TRBJ2-1, with 8 bases identical to TRBD2. The CDR3 totals 14 residues. Germline CDR1 is SGHTA and CDR2 is FQGTGA. The V gene end was trimmed by 5 bases and the J gene end by 6 bases; junction bases not matched to a gene: 6. The CDR3: CASSNSGGSNEQFF. DNA of the CDR3: TGTGCCAGCAGCAATTCGGGGGGGAGCAATGAGCAGTTCTTC.

There are a few counts of this clone. This chain uses TRBV5-8 with TRBJ1-3, with a weak D call TRBD1 (5 bases). Trimming stripped 7 bases from V and 8 bases from J, with 10 bases between. The CDR3 sequence is 11 residues long. CDR1 is SGHTS, CDR2 YDEGEE, per germline. Written as DNA, the CDR3 is TGTGCCAGCTCTGGGGCAGACACCATATATTTT. Encoded protein: CASSGADTIYF.

The rearrangement uses TRBV11-3 and TRBJ2-2, with D perhaps TRBD2 (5 bases). With 5 bases removed from V and 5 bases from J, the gap between germline ends came to 12 bases. Germline assignment: CDR1 SGHNT and CDR2 YENEEA. The CDR3 has 14 residues. CDR3 protein: CASSGVERTGELFF. DNA for the CDR3: TGTGCCAGCAGCGGGGTCGAGCGGACCGGGGAGCTGTTTTTT. Filled out from reference TRBV11-3 and TRBJ2-2, the complete variable domain reads EAGVVQSPRYKIIEKKQPVAFWCNPISGHNTLYWYLQNLGQGPELLIRYENEEAVDDSQLPKDRFSAERLKGVDSTLKIQPAELGDSAVYLCASSGVERTGELFFGEGSRLTVL.

DNA of the CDR3: TGTGCCAGCACCCCTGGGGAGGGTAGGACCTACGAGCAGTACTTC. Its translation is CASTPGEGRTYEQYF. The V call is TRBV25-1, the J call TRBJ2-7; 7 nucleotides agree with TRBD2. The CDR3 is 15 residues long. Germline trimming cut 7 bases from V and 2 bases from J; bases unmatched to any gene: 11. Germline values: CDR1 MGHDK, CDR2 SYGVNS.

The chain joins TRBV2 to TRBJ1-2, with 9 positions matching TRBD1. The length of the CDR3 is 18 residues. The V and J ends lost 7 bases and 5 bases, in that order; junction bases with no gene match: 20. CDR1 and CDR2 from the germline V gene are SNHLY and FYNNEI. The CDR3 DNA is TGTGCCAGCACAAGAACGGAGGGACAGGGTGTATGGGGGTATGGCTACACCTTC. This sequence encodes CASTRTEGQGVWGYGYTF.

Comments on this clone: Mismatch with germline at one junction end may stem from a read error. This CDR3 reads CASSLGSENAGELFF. Here the CDR3 DNA reads TGCGCCAGCAGCTTGGGTTCCGAGAACGCCGGGGAGCTGTTTTTT. V gene TRBV5-1 combines with J gene TRBJ2-2; D gene unclear. Germline CDR1 SGHRS, CDR2 YFSETQ. The CDR3 runs 15 residues.

The chain joins TRBV10-3 to TRBJ2-5; TRBD1 is a possible D gene (5 bases). The germline V gene encodes CDR1 ENHRY and CDR2 SYGVKD. The CDR3 is 14 residues long. V lost 3 bases to trimming and J lost 2 bases, with 10 bases between them. The DNA for the CDR3 is TGTGCCATCAGTGACGCAGGGCGGCAAGAGACCCAGTACTTC. This encodes CAISDAGRQETQYF.

The chain carries TRBV7-2 and TRBJ1-2, with 9 bases fitting TRBD1. From germline, CDR1 is SGHTA and CDR2 FQGNSA. The V segment lost 7 bases and the J segment 8 bases; nucleotides outside the gene matches: 8. The CDR3 is made up of 13 amino acids. As DNA, the CDR3 is TGTGCCAGCAAAGGGACAGGGAGGGGAGGCTACACCTTC. Its protein is CASKGTGRGGYTF.

This clone was counted only a few times. This chain joins TRBV13 and TRBJ2-7, with 10 bases lining up with TRBD1. This CDR3 has 15 residues. Looked up from germline, CDR1 is PRHDT and CDR2 is FYEKMQ (reference sequence). J gave up 2 bases and V 3 bases, and 4 bases lay outside the gene matches. The DNA for the CDR3 is TGTGCCAGCAGCTTTGAGGGACAGGGGCCCTACGAGCAGTACTTC. Protein product: CASSFEGQGPYEQYF.

This chain links TRBV4-2 with TRBJ2-6; D is undetermined. V shed 1 base and J shed 2 bases, with 6 bases lying between them. This CDR3 contains 15 residues. CDR1 is LGHNA, CDR2 YNFKEQ, per germline. CDR3 residues: CASSQAGTGANVLTF. CDR3 in DNA: TGTGCCAGCAGCCAAGCAGGTACTGGGGCCAACGTCCTGACTTTC.

This chain links TRBV6-5 with TRBJ2-3, with D perhaps TRBD1 (6 bases). Germline CDR1 reads MNHEY; CDR2 reads SVGAGI. CDR3 length equals 16 residues. Trimming cost V 0 bases and J 3 bases, with 13 bases left between them. CDR3 amino acids: CASSYSNREPTDTQYF. The CDR3 DNA reads TGTGCCAGCAGTTACTCGAACAGGGAACCGACAGATACGCAGTATTTT.

V gene TRBV28 combines with J gene TRBJ1-2, with D maybe TRBD1 (6 bases). Germline CDR1 is MDHEN and CDR2 is SYDVKM. This CDR3 is built from 14 residues. Trimming shortened V by 8 bases and J by 8 bases, and 21 bases separated the two germline ends. The CDR3 nucleotides read TGTGCCAGCCGACAACCGGGGGGCTGGGGCGGCTACACCTTC. Its translation is CASRQPGGWGGYTF.

The chain carries TRBV19 and TRBJ1-1, with D unresolved. Trimming stripped 9 bases from V and 0 bases from J, with 5 bases between. CDR1 and CDR2 from the germline V gene are LNHDA and SQIVND (reference sequence). There are 11 residues in the CDR3. Here the CDR3 DNA reads TGTGCCAGCCTGTTGAACACTGAAGCTTTCTTT. This encodes CASLLNTEAFF.